This T cell receptor beta chain was recovered during a study of cytomegalovirus exposure and HLA in healthy donors. For the study at large: Both the 100 to 150 validation repertoires and the approximately 670 first-cohort repertoires used the same platform, as reported by a later analysis.

Remarks on this clone: No antigen is known for it.

Broader study findings: According to a subsequent analysis, TCR clusters identified in the first cohort showed a tendency to co-occur across the approximately 120 validation repertoires. Most TCRs appeared rarely, but some public TCRs recurred in many donors.

The protocol was immunoSEQ multiplex PCR, while the TCRdb copy is restricted to in-frame clones and leaves out a portion. The sample includes about 130,000 clones, around 90% of them seen just once. This CDR3 has 16 residues. Trimming removed 2 bases from V and 7 bases from J; junction bases left unmatched: 8. Germline V gene sequence: CDR1 SGDLS, CDR2 YYNGEE. This clonotype originated in a woman aged 18-29 years in good health and CMV-seronegative. The chain employs TRBV9 and TRBJ2-2; 10 bases line up with TRBD2. Specimen: PBMCs. The CDR3 loop reads CASSVSGTSEVGELFF. CDR3 coding DNA: TGTGCCAGCAGCGTCTCCGGGACTAGCGAGGTCGGGGAGCTGTTTTTT. Combining the CDR3 with reference TRBV9 and TRBJ2-2 gives the whole variable domain DSGVTQTPKHLITATGQRVTLRCSPRSGDLSVYWYQQSLDQGLQFLIQYYNGEERAKGNILERFSAQQFPDLHSELNLSSLELGDSALYFCASSVSGTSEVGELFFGEGSRLTVL.